This entry lists 17 T cell receptor beta chains sequenced from one sample in a study of blood T cell repertoires in COVID-19. Only in-frame clones appear in the TCRdb table, and some are missing; sequencing was by immunoSEQ multiplex PCR. This repertoire shows 250,000 or so clones, 85% to 90% found once; its top ten account for 0.95% to 1%. The sample consisted of peripheral blood. These receptor sequences come from a middle-aged woman who had recovered from COVID-19.

The rearrangement joins TRBV6-5 to TRBJ2-7; weak D call: TRBD2 (5 bases). Deletions cut 2 bases from V and 0 bases from J, with 8 bases between. Per germline, CDR1 MNHEY and CDR2 SVGAGI. The CDR3 loop spans 14 amino acids. In DNA form, the CDR3 reads TGTGCCAGCAGTTACGACCGGGGCTCCTACGAGCAGTACTTC. Translation gives CASSYDRGSYEQYF.

This chain joins TRBV15 and TRBJ1-3; the D is unclear. Trimming shortened V by 0 bases and J by 4 bases, and 10 bases separated the two germline ends. The length of the CDR3 is 15 residues. The germline V gene has CDR1 LNHNV and CDR2 YYDKDF (reference sequence). The CDR3 sequence is CATSRDWRSGNTIYF. The CDR3 nucleotides read TGTGCCACCAGCAGAGATTGGAGGTCGGGAAACACCATATATTTT. The full variable domain, with the rest looked up from reference TRBV15 and TRBJ1-3, is DAMVIQNPRYQVTQFGKPVTLSCSQTLNHNVMYWYQQKSSQAPKLLFHYYDKDFNNEADTPDNFQSRRPNTSFCFLDIRSPGLGDTAMYLCATSRDWRSGNTIYFGEGSWLTVV.

The rearrangement uses TRBV19 and TRBJ1-4; tentative D call: TRBD1 (5 bases). Germline CDR1 and CDR2: LNHDA and SQIVND (reference sequence). There are 16 residues in the CDR3. V was trimmed by 7 bases and J by 0 bases, leaving 15 bases between them. Written as DNA, the CDR3 is TGTGCCAGTATACGGGGGACCCACCCAACTAATGAAAAACTGTTTTTT. Its protein is CASIRGTHPTNEKLFF.

This chain links TRBV19 with TRBJ2-1; 7 bases are shared with TRBD1. This CDR3 spans 15 amino acids. CDR1 and CDR2 from the germline V gene are LNHDA and SQIVND (reference sequence). V dropped 4 bases and J dropped 7; count of bases not matched to a gene: 10. In nucleotides, the CDR3 is TGTGCCAGTAGTAAGGGGGCTCAGCTAAAGAATGAGCAGTTCTTC. Translated, it gives CASSKGAQLKNEQFF.

The chain employs TRBV25-1 and TRBJ1-5; D might be TRBD1 (6 bases). CDR3 length: 17 amino acids. V was clipped by 7 bases and J by 2 bases, with 21 bases between them. Germline CDR1 is MGHDK and CDR2 is SYGVNS. CDR3 DNA: TGTGCCAGCAACAAAACGACGGGGGGCGGGGGCAATCAGCCCCAGCATTTT. Translating gives CASNKTTGGGGNQPQHF. Using reference TRBV25-1 and TRBJ1-5 for the parts outside the CDR3, the full variable domain is EADIYQTPRYLVIGTGKKITLECSQTMGHDKMYWYQQDPGMELHLIHYSYGVNSTEKGDLSSESTVSRIRTEHFPLTLESARPSHTSQYLCASNKTTGGGGNQPQHFGDGTRLSIL.

The V and J genes are TRBV19 and TRBJ2-7; 8 nucleotides align to TRBD1. This CDR3 contains 17 residues. Germline loops: CDR1 LNHDA, CDR2 SQIVND (reference sequence). The V and J ends lost 3 bases and 4 bases, in that order; junction bases with no gene match: 14. The CDR3 spells CASSMTPRQGRLYEQYF. For the CDR3, the DNA is TGTGCCAGTAGTATGACCCCTCGACAGGGGCGACTATACGAGCAGTACTTC.

The rearrangement links TRBV9 to TRBJ2-7; 9 bases match TRBD2. This CDR3 is built from 16 residues. Germline V gives CDR1 SGDLS, CDR2 YYNGEE. Trimming took 3 bases from V and 6 from J; bases not matched to a gene: 13. CDR3 sequence: CASSADMASGMSEQYF. The CDR3 bases are TGTGCCAGCAGCGCTGATATGGCTAGCGGGATGAGCGAGCAGTACTTC. Looking up the rest from reference TRBV9 and TRBJ2-7 gives the full variable domain: DSGVTQTPKHLITATGQRVTLRCSPRSGDLSVYWYQQSLDQGLQFLIQYYNGEERAKGNILERFSAQQFPDLHSELNLSSLELGDSALYFCASSADMASGMSEQYFGPGTRLTVT.

This chain links TRBV9 with TRBJ1-3, with TRBD1 as a possible D gene (5 bases). Per germline, CDR1 SGDLS and CDR2 YYNGEE. This CDR3 comprises 17 residues. With 0 bases removed from V and 1 base from J, the gap between germline ends came to 14 bases. Here the CDR3 reads CASSVGPGPISGNTIYF. For the CDR3, the DNA is TGTGCCAGCAGCGTAGGTCCAGGGCCCATTTCTGGAAACACCATATATTTT.

Notes on this clone: A junction boundary mismatches the germline segment, possibly from a read error. The chain is built from TRBV6-2 or TRBV6-3 and TRBJ2-7, with D perhaps TRBD2 (6 bases). The CDR3 is made up of 12 amino acids. The germline V gene encodes CDR1 MNHEY and CDR2 SVGEGT. As DNA, the CDR3 is TGTGCCAGCAGCCCCCCGGGGGACCGCCTGGGGTTC. This encodes CASSPPGDRLGF.

This clone has only one observation. The chain joins TRBV6-6 to TRBJ1-6; D perhaps matches TRBD1 (6 bases). This CDR3 contains 14 residues. Germline V gene data show CDR1 as MNHNY and CDR2 as SVGAGI (reference sequence). Trimming left V 6 bases short and J 9 bases short, with 15 bases between. In nucleotides, the CDR3 is TGTGCCAGCAGGATTCAGGGGTTCGGTTCACCCCTCCACTTT. Translation gives CASRIQGFGSPLHF.

The rearrangement links TRBV11-2 to TRBJ2-5, with 9 nucleotides matching TRBD1. Germline V gene lookup returns CDR1 SGHAT and CDR2 FQNNGV. The CDR3 has 14 residues. The V gene end was trimmed by 5 bases and the J gene end by 5 bases; junction bases not matched to a gene: 6. This CDR3 is CASSPGQGLETQYF. DNA of the CDR3: TGTGCCAGCAGCCCCGGACAGGGGCTCGAGACCCAGTACTTC.

This chain connects TRBV9 to TRBJ2-7; TRBD2 agrees at 9 bases. Trimming cost V 0 bases and J 5 bases; bases outside gene matches: 9. CDR3 length: 16 residues. CDR1 and CDR2 from the germline V gene are SGDLS and YYNGEE. Written as DNA, the CDR3 is TGTGCCAGCAGCGTAGCTAGGCGGGAGGGCCGACACGAGCAGTACGTC. Residues: CASSVARREGRHEQYV.

CDR3 loop: CASSPQPGQGGSGYTF. The CDR3 region has the DNA TGTGCCAGCTCACCCCAGCCGGGACAGGGGGGGTCCGGCTACACCTTC. The V call is TRBV18, the J call TRBJ1-2, with TRBD1 matching 11 bases. Trimming removed 3 bases from V and 8 bases from J; junction bases left unmatched: 11. The CDR3 has 16 residues. Germline CDR1 is KGHSH and CDR2 is LQKENI.

V is TRBV12-3 or TRBV12-4 and J is TRBJ1-1; TRBD1 aligns across 8 bases. The CDR3 runs to 13 residues. The V gene end was trimmed by 6 bases and the J gene end by 10 bases; junction bases not matched to a gene: 10. CDR3 region: CASSPDRAPGAFF. DNA for the CDR3: TGTGCCAGCAGCCCGGACAGGGCCCCGGGAGCTTTCTTT.

The rearrangement links TRBV7-9 to TRBJ1-6; 8 positions match TRBD1. The CDR3 totals 15 residues. After removal of 0 bases from V and 10 bases from J, the junction contained 5 bases not matched to a gene. Germline-derived CDR1 and CDR2 are SEHNR and FQNEAQ (reference sequence). The CDR3 spells CASSLAGGQESPLHF. In nucleotides, the CDR3 is TGTGCCAGCAGCTTAGCGGGGGGACAGGAGTCACCCCTCCACTTT.

The rearrangement joins TRBV11-3 to TRBJ1-6, with 10 bases that match TRBD1. This CDR3 has 15 residues. Germline-derived CDR1 and CDR2 are SGHNT and YENEEA. The ends lost 5 bases at V and 9 bases at J; junction bases unmatched: 7. The CDR3 spells CASSPPGQGTSPLHF. The CDR3 DNA reads as TGTGCCAGCAGCCCGCCGGGACAGGGGACTTCACCCCTCCACTTT.

The genes are TRBV6-5 and TRBJ1-1; TRBD1 might be the D (5 bases). The CDR3 is 15 amino acids. Germline loops: CDR1 MNHEY, CDR2 SVGAGI. V was trimmed by 6 bases and J by 5 bases, leaving 19 bases between them. CDR3 sequence reads: CASRPSQLGGTEAFF. DNA of the CDR3: TGTGCCAGCAGACCATCACAGTTGGGGGGAACTGAAGCTTTCTTT.